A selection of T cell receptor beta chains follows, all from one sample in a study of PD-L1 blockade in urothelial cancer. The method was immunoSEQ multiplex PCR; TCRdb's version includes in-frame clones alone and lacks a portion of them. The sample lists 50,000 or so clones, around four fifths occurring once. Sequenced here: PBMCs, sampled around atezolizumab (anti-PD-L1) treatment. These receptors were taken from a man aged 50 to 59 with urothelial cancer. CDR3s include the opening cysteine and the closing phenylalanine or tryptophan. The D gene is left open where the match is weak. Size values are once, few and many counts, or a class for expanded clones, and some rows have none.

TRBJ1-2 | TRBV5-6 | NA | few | CASSSGRAGIYGYTF | TGTGCCAGCAGCTCTGGAAGGGCAGGGATCTATGGCTACACCTTC
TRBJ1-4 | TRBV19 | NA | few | CASSGAGEKLFF | TGTGCCAGTAGTGGGGCAGGTGAAAAACTGTTTTTT
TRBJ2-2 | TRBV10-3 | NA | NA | CAITPTLSSARTGELFF | TGTGCCATCACCCCGACCCTCTCTAGCGCGCGCACCGGGGAGCTGTTTTTT
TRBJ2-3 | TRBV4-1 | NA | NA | CASSQGTSTDTQYF | TGCGCCAGCAGCCAGGGGACTAGCACAGATACGCAGTATTTT
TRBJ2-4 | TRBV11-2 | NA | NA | CASSLAPSRGPNF | TGTGCCAGCAGCTTAGCCCCAAGTCGGGGTCCGAACTTC
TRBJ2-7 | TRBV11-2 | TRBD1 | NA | CASSLEPGGPYEQYF | TGTGCCAGCAGCTTAGAGCCAGGGGGTCCCTACGAGCAGTACTTC
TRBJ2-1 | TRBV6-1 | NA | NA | CASSEVPHREQFF | TGTGCCAGCAGTGAAGTACCCCACCGGGAGCAGTTCTTC
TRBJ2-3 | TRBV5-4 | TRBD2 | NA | CASSIGTSGRTDTQYF | TGTGCCAGCAGCATCGGGACTAGTGGACGCACAGATACGCAGTATTTT
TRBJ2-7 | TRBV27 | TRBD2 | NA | CASHPSGTSSYEQYF | TGTGCCAGCCACCCAAGCGGGACGAGCTCCTACGAGCAGTACTTC
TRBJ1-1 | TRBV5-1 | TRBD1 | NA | CASSLTGEQNTEAFF | TGCGCCAGCAGCTTGACAGGGGAACAAAACACTGAAGCTTTCTTT
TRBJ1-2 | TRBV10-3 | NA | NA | CAISDVGTWGDYGYTF | TGTGCCATCAGTGATGTCGGGACATGGGGCGACTATGGCTACACCTTC
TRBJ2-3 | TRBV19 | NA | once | CASSSGGRVRTDTQYF | TGTGCCAGTAGTAGCGGGGGCAGGGTACGCACAGATACGCAGTATTTT
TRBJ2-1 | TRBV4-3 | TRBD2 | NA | CASSLIAGAYNEQFF | TGCGCCAGCAGCCTAATAGCGGGAGCGTACAATGAGCAGTTCTTC
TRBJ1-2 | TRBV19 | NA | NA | CASKEGRGYGYTF | TGTGCCAGTAAGGAGGGGCGCGGCTATGGCTACACCTTC
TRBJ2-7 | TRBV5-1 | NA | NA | CASRRTASYEQYF | TGCGCCAGCAGGCGGACAGCCTCCTACGAGCAGTACTTC
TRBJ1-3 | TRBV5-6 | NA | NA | CASSFPQGSAGNTIYF | TGTGCCAGCAGCTTTCCCCAGGGGTCCGCCGGAAACACCATATATTTT
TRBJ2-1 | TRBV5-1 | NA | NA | CASSLYTGCGNEQFF | TGCGCCAGCAGCTTGTACACAGGGTGTGGTAATGAGCAGTTCTTC
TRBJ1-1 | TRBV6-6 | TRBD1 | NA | CASSKRQGTWNTEAFF | TGTGCCAGCAGCAAAAGACAGGGGACATGGAACACTGAAGCTTTCTTT
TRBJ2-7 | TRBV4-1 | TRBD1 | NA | CASSHGTANSYEQYF | TGCGCCAGCAGCCACGGGACAGCCAATTCCTACGAGCAGTACTTC
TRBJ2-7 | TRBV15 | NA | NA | CATSRDRVDFYEQYF | TGTGCCACCAGCAGAGATCGCGTAGATTTCTACGAGCAGTACTTC